The 9 T cell receptor beta chains in this list originate from one sample, sequenced in a study of regulatory T cells. The study, taken as a whole, reports: Hydrophobic residues at CDR3 positions 6 and 7 were enriched in conventional CD4+ T cells of CD3G-deficient patients.

Antigen specificity for these receptors is unknown. Amplification used 52 TRBV primers and 13 TRBJ primers. TCRdb's copy holds only in-frame clones and misses some; the assay was immunoSEQ multiplex PCR. The sample consists of about 17,000 clones, 84% of them appearing once. What was sequenced was conventional CD4+ T cells sorted from blood. All receptors derive from a person aged 25-39 years with CD3G deficiency.

The chain carries TRBV5-1 and TRBJ2-2; D call uncertain. V was pared by 1 base and J by 7 bases, with 8 bases between. The CDR3 sequence is 13 residues long. The germline gives CDR1 SGHRS, CDR2 YFSETQ. CDR3 sequence (DNA): TGCGCCAGCAGCTTGACTCGTGGCGGGGAGCTGTTTTTT. Amino acids: CASSLTRGGELFF.

The V call is TRBV30, the J call TRBJ1-4, with D maybe TRBD1 (5 bases). V lost 1 base, J lost 3 bases, and 9 bases lay in between. The CDR3 length is 14 residues. CDR1 and CDR2 from the germline V gene are GTSNPN and SVGIG (reference sequence). Here the CDR3 DNA reads TGTGCCTGGAGTGGGGGGGTATCTAATGAAAAACTGTTTTTT. Its protein product is CAWSGGVSNEKLFF.

To note about this clone: The same CDR3 can be traced to other DNA sequences in this sample. The chain uses TRBV5-1 and TRBJ1-2, with TRBD1 matching over 7 bases. The ends lost 0 bases at V and 2 bases at J; junction bases unmatched: 1. In germline, CDR1 is SGHRS, CDR2 YFSETQ. This CDR3 has 14 amino acids. CDR3: CASSLGQGNYGYTF. The CDR3 bases are TGCGCCAGCAGCTTGGGACAGGGAAACTATGGCTACACCTTC.

The V call is TRBV6-1, the J call TRBJ2-7; weak D call: TRBD1 (6 bases). With 5 bases removed from V and 2 bases from J, the gap between germline ends came to 16 bases. Germline V gene lookup returns CDR1 MNHNS and CDR2 SASEGT. The CDR3 has 15 residues. As DNA, the CDR3 is TGTGCCAGCAGTCGCATGGACAGACAAGCCTACGAGCAGTACTTC. Translating gives CASSRMDRQAYEQYF.

This clone has a handful of counts. The J gene is TRBJ1-1, the V gene TRBV29-1, with no clear D. The germline V gene has CDR1 SQVTM and CDR2 ANQGSEA. The length of the CDR3 is 13 residues. The ends were cut back, 4 bases at V and 0 bases at J, with 9 bases in the middle. The CDR3 nucleotides read TGCAGCGTTGCGGCCAGCTTGAACACTGAAGCTTTCTTT. Translating gives CSVAASLNTEAFF.

The genes are TRBV6-1 and TRBJ1-4; possible D gene TRBD1, 5 bases. Per the germline V gene, CDR1 is MNHNS and CDR2 is SASEGT. With 8 bases removed from V and 4 bases from J, the gap between germline ends came to 14 bases. The CDR3 is 14 amino acids. This CDR3 reads CASGAGTLNEKLFF. The CDR3 DNA reads as TGTGCCAGCGGGGCCGGGACCCTTAATGAAAAACTGTTTTTT.

The chain has TRBV6-1 and TRBJ2-7; D is ambiguous. The CDR3 sequence is 13 residues long. Germline V lookup: CDR1 MNHNS, CDR2 SASEGT. The V end was cut by 3 bases, the J end by 7 bases, with 13 bases between. The chain's CDR3 is CASSDNYHSEQYF. DNA of the CDR3: TGTGCCAGCAGTGATAATTACCACTCGGAGCAGTACTTC.

In this sample, this clone is medium-sized. The CDR3 is CASSLAQGTGGSTEAFF. The CDR3 DNA follows: TGTGCCAGCAGCTTAGCGCAGGGGACAGGGGGGTCCACTGAAGCTTTCTTT. This rearrangement joins TRBV7-9 to TRBJ1-1; 11 bases align to TRBD1. The germline gives CDR1 SEHNR, CDR2 FQNEAQ (reference sequence). The CDR3 runs to 17 residues. V shed 0 bases, J shed 4 bases, and the junction held 7 bases outside the gene matches. Variable domain in full (rest from reference TRBV7-9 and TRBJ1-1): DTGVSQNPRHKITKRGQNVTFRCDPISEHNRLYWYRQTLGQGPEFLTYFQNEAQLEKSRLLSDRFSAERPKGSFSTLEIQRTEQGDSAMYLCASSLAQGTGGSTEAFFGQGTRLTVV.

The chain is built from TRBV5-1 and TRBJ2-7; maybe TRBD2 (5 bases). V was trimmed by 0 bases and J by 4 bases, leaving 11 bases between them. Germline CDR1 reads SGHRS; CDR2 reads YFSETQ. CDR3 length: 14 residues. The CDR3 DNA is TGCGCCAGCAGCTTGGGCCGGGGTTCGTACGAGCAGTACTTC. This encodes CASSLGRGSYEQYF.